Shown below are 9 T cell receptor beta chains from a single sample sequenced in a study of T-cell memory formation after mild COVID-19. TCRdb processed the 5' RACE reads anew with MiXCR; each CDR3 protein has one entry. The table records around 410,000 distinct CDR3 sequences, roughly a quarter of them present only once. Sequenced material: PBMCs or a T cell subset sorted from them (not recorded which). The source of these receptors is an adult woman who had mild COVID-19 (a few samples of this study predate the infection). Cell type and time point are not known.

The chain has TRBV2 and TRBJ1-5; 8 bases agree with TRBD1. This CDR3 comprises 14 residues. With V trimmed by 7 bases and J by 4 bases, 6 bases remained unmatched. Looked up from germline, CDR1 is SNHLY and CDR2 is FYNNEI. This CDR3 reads CASTTGALNQPQHF. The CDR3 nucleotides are TGTGCCAGCACGACAGGGGCCTTAAATCAGCCCCAGCATTTT.

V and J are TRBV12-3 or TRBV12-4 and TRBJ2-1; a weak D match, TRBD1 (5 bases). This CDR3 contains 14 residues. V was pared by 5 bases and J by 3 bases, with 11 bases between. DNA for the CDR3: TGTGCCAGCAGTAGGGGTGGAGTCTACAATGAGCAGTTCTTC. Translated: CASSRGGVYNEQFF.

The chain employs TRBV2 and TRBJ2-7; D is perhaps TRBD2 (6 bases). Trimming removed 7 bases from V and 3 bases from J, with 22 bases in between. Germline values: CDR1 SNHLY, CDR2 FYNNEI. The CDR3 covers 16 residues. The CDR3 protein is CASTSPGGRNNYEQYF. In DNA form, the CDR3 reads TGTGCCAGCACCAGCCCCGGGGGACGCAATAACTACGAGCAGTACTTC.

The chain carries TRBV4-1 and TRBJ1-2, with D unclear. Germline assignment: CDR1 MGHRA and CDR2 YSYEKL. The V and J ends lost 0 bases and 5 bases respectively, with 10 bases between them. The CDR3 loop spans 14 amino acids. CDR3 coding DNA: TGCGCCAGCAGCCAAGATTACAGCCTATATGGCTACACCTTC. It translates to CASSQDYSLYGYTF.

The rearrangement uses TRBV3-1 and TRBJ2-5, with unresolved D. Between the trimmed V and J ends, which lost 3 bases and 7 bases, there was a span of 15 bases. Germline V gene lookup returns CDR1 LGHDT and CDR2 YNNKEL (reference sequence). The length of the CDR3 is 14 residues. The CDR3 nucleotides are TGTGCCAGCAGCCAGGGCAGCTCCGGACGGACCCAGTACTTC. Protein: CASSQGSSGRTQYF.

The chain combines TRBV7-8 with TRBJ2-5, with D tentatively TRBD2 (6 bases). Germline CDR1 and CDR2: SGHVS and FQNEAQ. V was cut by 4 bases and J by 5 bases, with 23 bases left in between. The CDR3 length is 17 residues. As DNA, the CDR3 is TGTGCCAGCAGCTCTAGGAGGGGAGCCGCCCTCGGGGAGACCCAGTACTTC. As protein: CASSSRRGAALGETQYF.

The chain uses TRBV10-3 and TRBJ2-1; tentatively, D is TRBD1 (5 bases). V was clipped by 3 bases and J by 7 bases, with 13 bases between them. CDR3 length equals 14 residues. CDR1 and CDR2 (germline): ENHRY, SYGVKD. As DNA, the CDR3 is TGTGCCATCAGTGAAAAGGGGCTGGGTAATGAGCAGTTCTTC. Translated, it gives CAISEKGLGNEQFF.

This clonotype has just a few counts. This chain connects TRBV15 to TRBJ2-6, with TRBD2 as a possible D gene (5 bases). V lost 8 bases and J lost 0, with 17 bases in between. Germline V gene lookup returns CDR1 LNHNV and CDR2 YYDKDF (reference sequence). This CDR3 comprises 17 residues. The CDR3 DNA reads TGTGCCACCGCGCAGAGGACTCACCGCTCTGGGGCCAACGTCCTGACTTTC. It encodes CATAQRTHRSGANVLTF. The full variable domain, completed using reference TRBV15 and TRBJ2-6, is DAMVIQNPRYQVTQFGKPVTLSCSQTLNHNVMYWYQQKSSQAPKLLFHYYDKDFNNEADTPDNFQSRRPNTSFCFLDIRSPGLGDTAMYLCATAQRTHRSGANVLTFGAGSRLTVL.

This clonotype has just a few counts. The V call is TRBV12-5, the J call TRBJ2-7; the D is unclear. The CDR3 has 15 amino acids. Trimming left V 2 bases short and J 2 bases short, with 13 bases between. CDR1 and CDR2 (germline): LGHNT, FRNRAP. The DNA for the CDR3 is TGTGCTAGTGGTTTGAACGCAGGAGCCGCCTACGAGCAGTACTTC. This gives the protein CASGLNAGAAYEQYF.